This entry features one T cell receptor (beta chain) sequence. Germline CDR1 GTSNPN, CDR2 SVGIG (reference sequence). The CDR3 has 16 amino acids. Germline trimming cut 7 bases from V and 7 bases from J; bases unmatched to any gene: 12. This entry is derived from a study of T cell repertoires in cytomegalovirus infection. TCRdb called the reads again in MiXCR, with one record for every CDR3 protein. The sample shows approximately 500,000 distinct CDR3 sequences, around 11% of them seen only once. This TCR came from a human donor in good health (CMV status not recorded). Some clones in this sample may be carry-over from other donors' samples. V is TRBV30 and J is TRBJ2-1, with 14 bases that match TRBD2. The sample consisted of PBMCs. The CDR3 DNA reads TGTGCCTCCTCGGGACTAGCGGGAGTGTCGTGGAATGAGCAGTTCTTC. The encoded protein is CASSGLAGVSWNEQFF.